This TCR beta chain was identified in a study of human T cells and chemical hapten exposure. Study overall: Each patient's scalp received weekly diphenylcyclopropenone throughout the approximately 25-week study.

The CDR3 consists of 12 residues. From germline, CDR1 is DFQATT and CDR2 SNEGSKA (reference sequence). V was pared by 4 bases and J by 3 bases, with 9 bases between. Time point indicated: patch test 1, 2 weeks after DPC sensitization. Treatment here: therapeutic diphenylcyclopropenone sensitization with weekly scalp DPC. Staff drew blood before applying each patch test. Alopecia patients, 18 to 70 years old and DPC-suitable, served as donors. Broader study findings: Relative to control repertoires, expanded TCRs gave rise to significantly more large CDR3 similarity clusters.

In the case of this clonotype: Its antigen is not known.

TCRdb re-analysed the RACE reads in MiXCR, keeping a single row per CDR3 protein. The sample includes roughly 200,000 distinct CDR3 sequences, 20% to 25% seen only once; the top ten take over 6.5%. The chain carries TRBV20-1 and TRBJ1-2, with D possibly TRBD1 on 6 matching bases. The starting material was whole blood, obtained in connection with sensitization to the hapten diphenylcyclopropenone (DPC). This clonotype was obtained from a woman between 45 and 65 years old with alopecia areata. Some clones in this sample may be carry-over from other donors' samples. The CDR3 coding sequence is TGCAGTGCTAAGCGACAGGACTATGGCTACACCTTC. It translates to CSAKRQDYGYTF.